This TCR beta chain was observed in a study of T cell repertoires in cytomegalovirus infection. As for the study in general: Recently described HLA-C-restricted plus well-studied HLA-B-restricted CMV epitopes were used. Public signatures in TCR beta pointed to CMV infection and matching HLA type.

This clonotype was recorded a few times. The antigen is unknown. This CDR3 comprises 11 residues. CDR1 is LGHNT and CDR2 is FRNRAP in the germline V gene. V dropped 6 bases and J dropped 6 bases, with 7 bases sitting between them. TCRdb reanalysed the reads using MiXCR and keeps one entry per CDR3 protein. Of around 100,000 distinct CDR3 sequences in the sample, under 50% were seen once. This sequence was found in a human donor in good health (CMV status not recorded). Some clones in this sample may be carry-over from other donors' samples. The source material was CD8+ T cells from cultured PBMCs, sampled from culture after CMV antigen stimulation. This chain connects TRBV12-5 to TRBJ2-3; no definite D call. The CDR3 spells CASGVGDTQYF. The DNA of the CDR3 is TGTGCTAGTGGGGTGGGGGATACGCAGTATTTT.